The next 22 T cell receptor beta chains were all read from a single sample in a study of T cell responses to AZD1222 COVID-19 vaccine. Method: immunoSEQ multiplex PCR; TCRdb's copy keeps in-frame clones and lacks some. Of more than 75,000 clones listed, 83% are singletons. The sequencing here drew on peripheral blood, taken 28 days after the second AZD1222 dose. These receptors were collected from an adult who received the AZD1222 COVID-19 vaccine.

The J gene is TRBJ1-2, the V gene TRBV30, with D possibly being TRBD1 (6 bases). The CDR3 sequence is 13 residues long. With 0 bases removed from V and 7 bases from J, the gap between germline ends came to 12 bases. Germline-derived CDR1 and CDR2 are GTSNPN and SVGIG (reference sequence). The DNA for the CDR3 is TGTGCCTGGAGTGTACAGGGTGGCGGTGGCTACACCTTC. Its translation: CAWSVQGGGGYTF.

The chain uses TRBV28 and TRBJ1-1; the D gene is possibly TRBD1 (6 bases). The CDR3 has 15 residues. Germline CDR1 MDHEN, CDR2 SYDVKM. Trimming shortened V by 6 bases and J by 4 bases, and 18 bases separated the two germline ends. The CDR3 bases are TGTGCCAGCAGCCTCCGCCGGGACACAGCCACTGAAGCTTTCTTT. Its translation is CASSLRRDTATEAFF.

This chain links TRBV7-3 with TRBJ1-1; possibly TRBD1 for D (6 bases). Trimming removed 6 bases from V and 2 bases from J, with 10 bases in between. The CDR3 covers 13 residues. The germline V gene has CDR1 SGHTA and CDR2 FQGTGA. In DNA form, the CDR3 reads TGTGCCAGCAGGCTGGACAGCAACACTGAAGCTTTCTTT. Translating gives CASRLDSNTEAFF.

This clone was observed a handful of times. This chain links TRBV19 with TRBJ1-1; TRBD1 aligns across 8 bases. Germline assignment: CDR1 LNHDA and CDR2 SQIVND (reference sequence). J was trimmed by 5 bases and V by 3 bases; bases with no gene match: 5. CDR3 length: 14 amino acids. The CDR3 coding sequence is TGTGCCAGTAGTATGAGACAGGGGTTTACTGAAGCTTTCTTT. Its translation is CASSMRQGFTEAFF.

Concerning this clone itself: Since no conserved phenylalanine or tryptophan closes the CDR3, a read error is the likely cause. The limits of the CDR3 on the DNA are not certain, so only TCRdb's listed CDR3 is given. V gene TRBV12-3 or TRBV12-4 combines with J gene TRBJ1-1; the D segment call TRBD1 is taken from the table without a DNA check. Inclusive of both ends, the CDR3 amounts to 8 amino acids. CDR3 in amino acids: CASSRDTL.

The V gene is TRBV6-2 or TRBV6-3, the J gene TRBJ2-1; tentatively, D is TRBD2 (6 bases). The CDR3 spans 20 residues. Germline assignment: CDR1 MNHEY and CDR2 SVGEGT. Trimming cost V 7 bases and J 7 bases, with 35 bases left between them. As DNA, the CDR3 is TGTGCCAGCATCCCGTGGGGCCTGAAATCTTTAGAGGGACTTCTGAATGAGCAGTTCTTC. Translating gives CASIPWGLKSLEGLLNEQFF.

This chain uses TRBV6-5 with TRBJ1-1; D gene unclear. This CDR3 region has 13 residues. CDR1 and CDR2 from the germline V gene are MNHEY and SVGAGI. Trimming took 0 bases from V and 3 from J, leaving 5 bases between them. This CDR3 is CASSYSWDTEAFF. For the CDR3, the DNA is TGTGCCAGCAGTTACTCATGGGACACTGAAGCTTTCTTT.

The chain employs TRBV27 and TRBJ1-1, with D unresolved. Germline V gene data show CDR1 as MNHEY and CDR2 as SMNVEV (reference sequence). The CDR3 runs to 15 residues. V lost 2 bases, J lost 1 base, and 11 bases lay in between. This chain's CDR3 is CASSLKSRGNTEAFF. The CDR3 nucleotides read TGTGCCAGCAGTTTAAAGTCTCGGGGGAACACTGAAGCTTTCTTT.

The CDR3 DNA sequence: TGTGCCAGCAGGCCAGGGGGCGCAGGCACCGGGGAGCTGTTTTTT. Translating gives CASRPGGAGTGELFF. The chain employs TRBV5-4 and TRBJ2-2, with 8 bases that match TRBD1. CDR3 length: 15 amino acids. V dropped 5 bases and J dropped 4; count of bases not matched to a gene: 7. In germline, CDR1 is SGHNT, CDR2 YYREEE (reference sequence).

The chain has TRBV2 and TRBJ1-2; D is ambiguous. Germline CDR1 SNHLY, CDR2 FYNNEI. V gave up 3 bases and J gave up 8 bases, with 16 bases separating them. The CDR3 spans 14 residues. The CDR3 here is CASSDLDYMEGYTF. The CDR3 DNA reads TGTGCCAGCAGTGACCTAGACTACATGGAGGGCTACACCTTC.

The V gene is TRBV4-3, the J gene TRBJ1-6; 9 bases are shared with TRBD1. Germline V lookup: CDR1 LGHNA, CDR2 YSLEER. V trimming: 3 bases; J trimming: 7 bases; junction bases outside the gene matches: 4. The CDR3 has 15 amino acids. CDR3 sequence: CASSHPGTGNSPLHF. Here the CDR3 DNA reads TGCGCCAGCAGCCACCCCGGGACAGGGAATTCACCCCTCCACTTT.

Only one count was recorded for this clone. This sequence joins TRBV6-6 and TRBJ2-7; no firm D call. CDR3 length: 13 residues. Germline V lookup: CDR1 MNHNY, CDR2 SVGAGI (reference sequence). With 0 bases removed from V and 7 bases from J, the gap between germline ends came to 10 bases. CDR3 loop: CASSYSHASEQYF. DNA for the CDR3: TGTGCCAGCAGTTACTCTCACGCAAGTGAGCAGTACTTC.

V is TRBV28 and J is TRBJ2-7; D unclear. Trimming took off 1 base at V and 3 bases at J, with 10 bases between the two ends. The germline CDR1 and CDR2 sequences are MDHEN and SYDVKM. The CDR3 covers 14 residues. In DNA form, the CDR3 reads TGTGCCAGCAGTTTATTGGCACAGATCTACGAGCAGTACTTC. Amino acid sequence: CASSLLAQIYEQYF.

The chain uses TRBV29-1 and TRBJ2-7, with a weak D call TRBD1 (8 bases). The CDR3 sequence is 13 residues long. The germline V and J ends were trimmed by 0 bases and 9 bases, with 15 bases remaining between them. Germline values: CDR1 SQVTM, CDR2 ANQGSEA. This CDR3 reads CSVEDGQGGGQYF. The CDR3 region has the DNA TGCAGCGTTGAAGATGGACAGGGAGGGGGGCAGTACTTC.

The chain employs TRBV29-1 and TRBJ2-2, with TRBD1 matching 7 bases. Germline lookup yields CDR1 SQVTM and CDR2 ANQGSEA. Trimming at V came to 3 bases and at J to 5 bases, leaving 6 bases not matched to a gene. The length of the CDR3 is 14 residues. CDR3 DNA: TGCAGCGTTGAGTGGGACAGAAATACCGGGGAGCTGTTTTTT. Translating gives CSVEWDRNTGELFF.

V is TRBV7-9 and J is TRBJ2-5; 8 bases line up with TRBD2. CDR1 SEHNR and CDR2 FQNEAQ come from the germline V gene (reference sequence). There are 14 residues in the CDR3. Germline trimming cut 5 bases from V and 5 bases from J; bases unmatched to any gene: 7. The CDR3 is CASSPPGRGETQYF. The CDR3 DNA follows: TGTGCCAGCAGCCCACCCGGGAGGGGCGAGACCCAGTACTTC.

The rearrangement joins TRBV5-6 to TRBJ1-3; possibly TRBD1 for D (5 bases). Germline loops: CDR1 SGHDT, CDR2 YYEEEE. The CDR3 length is 16 residues. V lost 0 bases, J lost 3 bases, and 13 bases lay in between. CDR3 DNA sequence: TGTGCCAGCAGCTTGGTTGGGGGAGGTTTTGGAAACACCATATATTTT. This sequence encodes CASSLVGGGFGNTIYF.

This chain links TRBV10-3 with TRBJ2-2; the match to TRBD1 covers 9 bases. This CDR3 is 15 amino acids long. Germline V CDR1 and CDR2: ENHRY, SYGVKD. After removal of 8 bases from V and 5 bases from J, the junction contained 9 bases not matched to a gene. In DNA, the CDR3 is TGTGCCATCCCCCGGGACAGGGAAGGGACCGGGGAGCTGTTTTTT. Translated: CAIPRDREGTGELFF.

The chain carries TRBV7-8 and TRBJ1-5; D may be TRBD1 (6 bases). The CDR3 contains 15 residues. In germline, CDR1 is SGHVS, CDR2 FQNEAQ. Trimming pared 0 bases from V and 6 bases from J, leaving 12 bases between. CDR3 in DNA: TGTGCCAGCAGCTTAGCGCTCAGGGGAGCTCAGCCCCAGCATTTT. It encodes CASSLALRGAQPQHF.

This chain uses TRBV7-9 with TRBJ1-1; possible D gene TRBD1, 5 bases. V lost 4 bases and J lost 1, with 7 bases in between. The germline CDR1 and CDR2 sequences are SEHNR and FQNEAQ (reference sequence). This CDR3 region has 13 residues. CDR3 amino acids: CASSSQANTEAFF. CDR3 nucleotides: TGTGCCAGCAGCTCACAGGCGAACACTGAAGCTTTCTTT.

The rearrangement joins TRBV29-1 to TRBJ1-1; D gene uncertain. V lost 4 bases, J lost 1 base, and 4 bases lay in between. This CDR3 region has 11 residues. Germline CDR1 SQVTM, CDR2 ANQGSEA. This CDR3 is CSVARNTEAFF. The CDR3 DNA sequence: TGCAGCGTTGCGAGGAACACTGAAGCTTTCTTT.

This sequence joins TRBV6-5 and TRBJ1-2; D unclear. The germline gives CDR1 MNHEY, CDR2 SVGAGI. V was pared by 4 bases and J by 7 bases, with 7 bases between. This CDR3 spans 11 amino acids. The CDR3 loop reads CASSSFGGYTF. The CDR3 DNA reads as TGTGCCAGCAGTTCATTCGGTGGCTACACCTTC.